This passage covers 24 T cell receptor beta chains from one sample sequenced in a study of OX40 agonist ivuxolimab in advanced cancers. Data came from immunoSEQ multiplex PCR; TCRdb stores just in-frame clones and leaves some out. Among 40,000 to 55,000 clones listed, roughly 88% were seen once. This specimen consisted of CD4+ or CD8+ T cells sorted from blood, obtained in a trial of the OX40 agonist ivuxolimab. These receptors originate from an adult with an advanced solid tumor such as melanoma, head and neck, liver or kidney cancer.

The rearrangement joins TRBV7-9 to TRBJ1-3; D ambiguous. The V end was cut by 4 bases, the J end by 2 bases, with 15 bases between. There are 16 residues in the CDR3. CDR1 is SEHNR, CDR2 FQNEAQ, per germline (reference sequence). This CDR3 reads CASSSGQGWAGNTIYF. The CDR3 DNA follows: TGTGCCAGCAGCTCAGGTCAAGGGTGGGCTGGAAACACCATATATTTT.

V is TRBV30 and J is TRBJ1-2; 11 nucleotides line up with TRBD1. This CDR3 is 14 amino acids long. The germline V gene has CDR1 GTSNPN and CDR2 SVGIG (reference sequence). Losses at the gene ends were 3 bases for V and 1 base for J; bases not matched to a gene: 1. The CDR3 reads CAWRDRGLNYGYTF. For the CDR3, the DNA is TGTGCCTGGAGGGACAGGGGGCTTAACTATGGCTACACCTTC.

CDR3 sequence: CSVLPTTGSLYGYTF. CDR3 sequence (DNA): TGCAGCGTCCTACCCACGACAGGCTCGCTCTATGGCTACACCTTC. The genes are TRBV29-1 and TRBJ1-2, with D possibly being TRBD1 (6 bases). CDR1 is SQVTM and CDR2 is ANQGSEA in the germline V gene. This CDR3 is built from 15 residues. Trimming took off 6 bases at V and 4 bases at J, with 21 bases between the two ends.

V usage is TRBV28 and J usage is TRBJ1-5; TRBD1 matches 7 bases. The CDR3 has 14 residues. With V trimmed by 5 bases and J by 3 bases, 4 bases remained unmatched. CDR1 is MDHEN and CDR2 is SYDVKM in the germline V gene. The DNA for the CDR3 is TGTGCCAGCAGTGCCGGGACAGACAATCAGCCCCAGCATTTT. Residues: CASSAGTDNQPQHF. Filled out from reference TRBV28 and TRBJ1-5, the complete variable domain reads DVKVTQSSRYLVKRTGEKVFLECVQDMDHENMFWYRQDPGLGLRLIYFSYDVKMKEKGDIPEGYSVSREKKERFSLILESASTNQTSMYLCASSAGTDNQPQHFGDGTRLSIL.

The V gene is TRBV7-9, the J gene TRBJ1-4, with 10 nucleotides matching TRBD1. The CDR3 is 19 amino acids. CDR1 and CDR2 (germline): SEHNR, FQNEAQ (reference sequence). Trimming removed 4 bases from V and 8 bases from J; junction bases left unmatched: 19. The CDR3 sequence is CASSYARQGARSLGEKLFF. The CDR3 DNA sequence: TGTGCCAGCAGCTACGCACGACAGGGGGCGCGCTCCTTAGGCGAAAAACTGTTTTTT.

The J gene is TRBJ2-1, the V gene TRBV30; 9 positions match TRBD2. Trimming cost V 3 bases and J 7 bases; bases outside gene matches: 10. CDR1 GTSNPN and CDR2 SVGIG come from the germline V gene (reference sequence). The CDR3 totals 15 residues. CDR3 DNA sequence: TGTGCCTGGAGCCGTCTGGCGGGGGGGCGGAATGAGCAGTTCTTC. Amino acids: CAWSRLAGGRNEQFF.

This clone was seen only a few times. The genes are TRBV7-2 and TRBJ2-3; no clear D. The CDR3 consists of 13 residues. With 2 bases removed from V and 5 bases from J, the gap between germline ends came to 8 bases. Germline CDR1 and CDR2: SGHTA and FQGNSA. The CDR3 loop reads CASSLSSRDTQYF. As DNA, the CDR3 is TGTGCCAGCAGCTTATCTTCAAGAGATACGCAGTATTTT.

The chain uses TRBV19 and TRBJ1-2; a weak D match, TRBD1 (6 bases). Per germline, CDR1 LNHDA and CDR2 SQIVND (reference sequence). V dropped 7 bases and J dropped 1 base, with 16 bases sitting between them. The CDR3 has 15 residues. The CDR3 DNA reads TGTGCCAGTAAATCCAGGGGAGTTCTTAACTATGGCTACACCTTC. Its translation: CASKSRGVLNYGYTF.

The rearrangement uses TRBV5-1 and TRBJ2-7; D could derive from TRBD1 or TRBD2 (5 bases each). CDR1 and CDR2 (germline): SGHRS, YFSETQ. Trimming cost V 0 bases and J 0 bases, with 13 bases left between them. The CDR3 has 16 amino acids. This CDR3 reads CASSLGSGPSSYEQYF. The CDR3 bases are TGCGCCAGCAGCTTGGGTTCGGGACCGAGCTCCTACGAGCAGTACTTC. The entire variable domain, with the rest obtained from reference TRBV5-1 and TRBJ2-7, is as follows: KAGVTQTPRYLIKTRGQQVTLSCSPISGHRSVSWYQQTPGQGLQFLFEYFSETQRNKGNFPGRFSGRQFSNSRSEMNVSTLELGDSALYLCASSLGSGPSSYEQYFGPGTRLTVT.

This clone was seen only once. The CDR3 DNA reads as TGTGCCAGCAGCCAAGGGCCTGGGCTCGCCTGGAACACCATATATTTT. Amino acids: CASSQGPGLAWNTIYF. The chain recombines TRBV14 with TRBJ1-3; D is unresolved. The CDR3 runs 16 residues. Trimming cost V 1 base and J 7 bases, with 17 bases left between them. Germline V lookup: CDR1 SGHDN, CDR2 FVKESK.

The rearrangement links TRBV18 to TRBJ1-5; D not certain. Trimming removed 5 bases from V and 3 bases from J, with 11 bases in between. Germline CDR1 and CDR2: KGHSH and LQKENI. The CDR3 has 14 amino acids. The CDR3, as DNA: TGTGCCAGCTCATCGGGGATGAACAATCAGCCCCAGCATTTT. Protein sequence: CASSSGMNNQPQHF.

This rearrangement joins TRBV7-3 to TRBJ2-5; tentatively, D is TRBD2 (5 bases). Germline CDR1 SGHTA, CDR2 FQGTGA. V lost 4 bases to trimming and J lost 5 bases, with 11 bases between them. This CDR3 has 13 residues. The CDR3 sequence is CASSSGIGETQYF. CDR3 sequence (DNA): TGTGCCAGCAGCTCCGGGATCGGGGAGACCCAGTACTTC.

V gene TRBV18 combines with J gene TRBJ1-5; 7 bases map to TRBD1. The CDR3 consists of 13 residues. After removal of 4 bases from V and 5 bases from J, the junction contained 2 bases not matched to a gene. Per the germline V gene, CDR1 is KGHSH and CDR2 is LQKENI. For the CDR3, the DNA is TGTGCCAGCTCACATGACAGGGATCAGCCCCAGCATTTT. This sequence encodes CASSHDRDQPQHF.

This chain uses TRBV28 with TRBJ2-3; no clear D. The germline V gene encodes CDR1 MDHEN and CDR2 SYDVKM. CDR3 size: 15 residues. V was clipped by 5 bases and J by 8 bases, with 20 bases between them. Here the CDR3 reads CASSHLKTRPPTQYF. In DNA, the CDR3 is TGTGCCAGCAGTCACCTAAAAACAAGGCCCCCTACGCAGTATTTT.

The table lists this clone with a few counts. The V call is TRBV9, the J call TRBJ1-6, with D unclear. Between the trimmed V and J ends, which lost 7 bases and 5 bases, there was a span of 10 bases. The CDR3 consists of 13 residues. Germline lookup yields CDR1 SGDLS and CDR2 YYNGEE. The CDR3: CASGPQHNSPLHF. As DNA, the CDR3 is TGTGCCAGCGGACCCCAGCATAATTCACCCCTCCACTTT.

The chain recombines TRBV7-6 with TRBJ1-3; D not resolved. V lost 5 bases, J lost 2 bases, and 10 bases lay in between. Germline assignment: CDR1 SGHVS and CDR2 FNYEAQ. This CDR3 has 14 amino acids. CDR3 in amino acids: CASSAGEAGNTIYF. The CDR3 DNA reads TGTGCCAGCAGCGCTGGGGAGGCTGGAAACACCATATATTTT.

The CDR3 region is CASSLGTLSTNEKLFF. The CDR3 coding sequence is TGTGCCAGCAGCCTTGGGACCTTATCAACTAATGAAAAACTGTTTTTT. The chain joins TRBV28 to TRBJ1-4; maybe TRBD1 (5 bases). CDR1 and CDR2 (germline): MDHEN, SYDVKM. V was trimmed by 6 bases and J by 0 bases, leaving 14 bases between them. This CDR3 comprises 16 residues. The entire variable domain, with the rest obtained from reference TRBV28 and TRBJ1-4, is as follows: DVKVTQSSRYLVKRTGEKVFLECVQDMDHENMFWYRQDPGLGLRLIYFSYDVKMKEKGDIPEGYSVSREKKERFSLILESASTNQTSMYLCASSLGTLSTNEKLFFGSGTQLSVL.

The chain couples TRBV19 to TRBJ2-7; D unresolved. Trimming took 4 bases from V and 0 from J, leaving 7 bases between them. The CDR3 is 13 amino acids. Germline V CDR1 and CDR2: LNHDA, SQIVND (reference sequence). CDR3 bases: TGTGCCAGTAGTACGGGTCTCTCCTACGAGCAGTACTTC. Translation: CASSTGLSYEQYF.

The chain has TRBV2 and TRBJ1-2; D is unclear. Germline CDR1 and CDR2: SNHLY and FYNNEI. This CDR3 has 11 amino acids. Deletions cut 3 bases from V and 5 bases from J, with 4 bases between. The CDR3 loop is CASSDEYGYTF. CDR3 bases: TGTGCCAGCAGTGATGAATATGGCTACACCTTC.

This chain connects TRBV19 to TRBJ1-2, with 9 bases matching TRBD1. This CDR3 has 14 residues. CDR1 is LNHDA and CDR2 is SQIVND in the germline V gene (reference sequence). J lost 2 bases, V lost 6 bases, and 4 bases had no gene match. The CDR3, as DNA: TGTGCCAGTAGGGGGACAGGGACCAACTATGGCTACACCTTC. This sequence encodes CASRGTGTNYGYTF.

V gene TRBV27 combines with J gene TRBJ1-5; 7 nucleotides match TRBD1. Germline CDR1 MNHEY, CDR2 SMNVEV (reference sequence). Trimming cost V 3 bases and J 3 bases; bases outside gene matches: 8. The CDR3 runs 16 residues. CDR3 loop: CASSFSGQTNNQPQHF. The CDR3 region has the DNA TGTGCCAGCAGTTTCTCGGGACAGACTAACAATCAGCCCCAGCATTTT.

The chain recombines TRBV5-6 with TRBJ2-2; the D gene could be TRBD1 or TRBD2 (5 bases each). Trimming took off 5 bases at V and 6 bases at J, with 14 bases between the two ends. Germline V lookup: CDR1 SGHDT, CDR2 YYEEEE. The CDR3 is 14 amino acids. CDR3 sequence: CASRSTGAAGELFF. Here the CDR3 DNA reads TGTGCCAGCAGAAGCACAGGAGCGGCCGGGGAGCTGTTTTTT.

The V gene is TRBV28, the J gene TRBJ1-4; a possible D gene is TRBD1 (6 bases). The V end lost 1 base, the J end lost 3 bases, and 12 bases lay between the germline ends. Germline lookup yields CDR1 MDHEN and CDR2 SYDVKM. CDR3 length equals 16 residues. Here the CDR3 DNA reads TGTGCCAGCAGTTTATCAGGGGCGGGCCCTAATGAAAAACTGTTTTTT. This encodes CASSLSGAGPNEKLFF.

The chain uses TRBV11-2 and TRBJ2-6; TRBD2 matches at 11 bases. This CDR3 contains 18 residues. The V and J ends lost 1 base and 2 bases, in that order; junction bases with no gene match: 4. Germline CDR1 SGHAT, CDR2 FQNNGV. The CDR3 protein is CASSLVSLAGAGANVLTF. CDR3 bases: TGTGCCAGCAGCTTAGTTTCACTAGCGGGGGCTGGGGCCAACGTCCTGACTTTC.